The source of this TCR beta chain is a study of identical twins. Study-level findings and limits: Clonotypes of the beta chain that were abundant in cord blood carried fewer insertions (memory repertoires showed none).

The CDR3 runs to 15 residues. Per germline, CDR1 SQVTM and CDR2 ANQGSEA. V dropped 4 bases and J dropped 1; count of bases not matched to a gene: 6. Among all donors, each was a healthy Caucasian. There are many counts of this clonotype. Its antigen is still unknown. Template switching added a universal primer site; cDNA carried unique molecular identifiers. MiXCR, applied by TCRdb to the 5' RACE reads, yields one record per CDR3 protein. The sample has 690,000 or so distinct CDR3 sequences; 8.6% are singletons. These data are also associated with another study on yellow fever vaccine responses in identical twins.

Sequenced input: PBMCs. The rearrangement links TRBV29-1 to TRBJ2-1; 8 nucleotides match TRBD1. This receptor was obtained from a woman between 18 and 29 years old in good health. The CDR3 DNA follows: TGCAGCGTTGCGGACAGGGTCCTATCCTACAATGAGCAGTTCTTC. This translates into CSVADRVLSYNEQFF.